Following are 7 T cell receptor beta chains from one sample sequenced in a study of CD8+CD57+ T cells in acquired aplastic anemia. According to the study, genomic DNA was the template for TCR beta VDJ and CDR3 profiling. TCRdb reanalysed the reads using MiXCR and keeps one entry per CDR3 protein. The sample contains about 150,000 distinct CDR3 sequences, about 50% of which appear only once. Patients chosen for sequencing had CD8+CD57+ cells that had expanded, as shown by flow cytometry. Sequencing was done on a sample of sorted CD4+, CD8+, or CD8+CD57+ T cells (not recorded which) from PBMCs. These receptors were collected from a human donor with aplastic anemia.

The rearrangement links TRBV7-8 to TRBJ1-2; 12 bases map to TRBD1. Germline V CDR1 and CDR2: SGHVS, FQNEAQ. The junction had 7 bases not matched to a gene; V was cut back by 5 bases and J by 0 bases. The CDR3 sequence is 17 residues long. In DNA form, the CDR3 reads TGTGCCAGCAGCCATGGGACAGGGGGCCACCCTAACTATGGCTACACCTTC. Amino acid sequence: CASSHGTGGHPNYGYTF.

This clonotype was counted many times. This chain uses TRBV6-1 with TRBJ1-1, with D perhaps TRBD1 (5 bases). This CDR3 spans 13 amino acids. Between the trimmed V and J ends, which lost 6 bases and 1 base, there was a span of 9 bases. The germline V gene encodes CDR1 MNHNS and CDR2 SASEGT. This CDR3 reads CASSETANTEAFF. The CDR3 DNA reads TGTGCCAGCAGCGAGACAGCGAACACTGAAGCTTTCTTT.

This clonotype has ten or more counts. The CDR3 loop is CASSPPNSPLHF. The CDR3, as DNA: TGTGCCAGCAGCCCACCGAATTCACCCCTCCACTTT. V is TRBV7-6 and J is TRBJ1-6; the D is unclear. With 5 bases removed from V and 7 bases from J, the gap between germline ends came to 6 bases. The CDR3 extends over 12 amino acids. Germline V CDR1 and CDR2: SGHVS, FNYEAQ.

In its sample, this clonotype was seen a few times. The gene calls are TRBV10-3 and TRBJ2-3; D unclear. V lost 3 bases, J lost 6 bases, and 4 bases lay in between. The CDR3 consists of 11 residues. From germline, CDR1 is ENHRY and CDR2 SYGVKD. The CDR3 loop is CAISEEDTQYF. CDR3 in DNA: TGTGCCATCAGTGAAGAGGATACGCAGTATTTT.

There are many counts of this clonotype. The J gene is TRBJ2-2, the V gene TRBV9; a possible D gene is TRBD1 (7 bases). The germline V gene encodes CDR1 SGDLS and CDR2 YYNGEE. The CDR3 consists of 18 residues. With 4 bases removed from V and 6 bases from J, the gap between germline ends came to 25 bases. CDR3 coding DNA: TGTGCCAGCAGCCCGTATGGAGGGGACAGTTATCGCCCCGGGGAGCTGTTTTTT. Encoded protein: CASSPYGGDSYRPGELFF.

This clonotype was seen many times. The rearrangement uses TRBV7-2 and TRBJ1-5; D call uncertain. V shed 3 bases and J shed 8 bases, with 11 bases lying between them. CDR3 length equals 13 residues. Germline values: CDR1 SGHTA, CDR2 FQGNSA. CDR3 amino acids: CASSLNGHEPQHF. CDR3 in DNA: TGTGCCAGCAGCTTGAACGGTCATGAGCCCCAGCATTTT.

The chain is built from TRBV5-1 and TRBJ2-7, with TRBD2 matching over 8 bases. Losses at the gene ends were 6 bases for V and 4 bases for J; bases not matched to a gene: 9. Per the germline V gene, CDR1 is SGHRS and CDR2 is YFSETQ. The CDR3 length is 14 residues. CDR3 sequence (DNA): TGCGCCAGCAAGGAGGCTAGCGGGTGGTACGAGCAGTACTTC. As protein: CASKEASGWYEQYF.